The source of this TCR beta chain is a study of T-cell reconstitution after alpha-beta-depleted transplantation in children. Germline V lookup: CDR1 SNHLY, CDR2 FYNNEI. The CDR3 is 13 amino acids. As to this clonotype: At one end, the junction sequence differs from germline, possibly due to a read error.

Unique molecular identifiers featured in how the TCRbeta library was prepared. A single record per CDR3 protein comes from TCRdb applying MiXCR to the PCR reads. Here the sample spans about 590,000 distinct CDR3 sequences, 10% to 15% being singletons. The rearrangement joins TRBV2 to TRBJ2-5; D is possibly TRBD2 (5 bases). The clonotype comes from a male patient younger than 18 who had a stem cell transplant for acute myeloid leukemia, so the T cells may come from the graft donor. The sample was PBMCs, mostly from graft donor cells, taken 360 days after TCRalphabeta/CD19-depleted stem cell transplant. CDR3: CASEGGVQEIQYF. Written as DNA, the CDR3 is TGTGCCAGCGAGGGCGGAGTTCAAGAGATCCAGTACTTC.